These 25 T cell receptor beta chains share one sample of origin, sequenced in a study of T cells after yellow fever vaccination. TCRdb re-called the 5' RACE reads through MiXCR, storing one row per CDR3 protein. The table shows more than 95,000 distinct CDR3 sequences, with roughly 6.7% occurring only once. The input for sequencing was CD4+ T cells sorted from PBMCs, taken 9 to 11 days after the first yellow fever vaccination. Receptors originate from a young man who received the YFV17D yellow fever vaccine.

This sequence joins TRBV7-9 and TRBJ1-6; D remains unclear. This CDR3 spans 15 amino acids. Germline V gene data show CDR1 as SEHNR and CDR2 as FQNEAQ (reference sequence). V was clipped by 5 bases and J by 4 bases, with 12 bases between them. In DNA form, the CDR3 reads TGTGCCAGCAGCCTTGCGGAGGCTTATAATTCACCCCTCCACTTT. Translation: CASSLAEAYNSPLHF.

This clonotype occurred a few times. The chain joins TRBV5-1 to TRBJ1-3; no definite D call. The CDR3 has 15 amino acids. Germline-derived CDR1 and CDR2 are SGHRS and YFSETQ. V was clipped by 1 base and J by 0 bases, with 8 bases between them. The CDR3 nucleotides are TGCGCCAGCAGCTTGATCGGACTCTCTGGAAACACCATATATTTT. Its translation is CASSLIGLSGNTIYF.

J is TRBJ2-3 and V is TRBV6-2 or TRBV6-3; 7 bases line up with TRBD1. Trimming cost V 0 bases and J 0 bases; bases outside gene matches: 6. Germline CDR1 and CDR2: MNHEY and SVGEGT. The CDR3 runs 17 residues. The CDR3 here is CASSYSWPTGSTDTQYF. The CDR3 DNA reads TGTGCCAGCAGTTACTCGTGGCCGACAGGGAGCACAGATACGCAGTATTTT.

This clonotype was counted at least ten times. V and J are TRBV18 and TRBJ2-7; D uncertain. The V end lost 5 bases, the J end lost 6 bases, and 8 bases lay between the germline ends. The CDR3 contains 11 residues. The germline gives CDR1 KGHSH, CDR2 LQKENI. The CDR3 reads CASSSYGEQYF. CDR3 bases: TGTGCCAGCTCATCGTATGGCGAGCAGTACTTC.

This clonotype was observed at least ten times. The chain joins TRBV2 to TRBJ2-7; tentatively, D is TRBD1 or TRBD2 (5 bases each). Between the trimmed V and J ends, which lost 6 bases and 10 bases, there was a span of 16 bases. Looked up from germline, CDR1 is SNHLY and CDR2 is FYNNEI. This CDR3 is built from 12 residues. CDR3 sequence: CASRGDETKQYV. The CDR3 region has the DNA TGTGCCAGCAGGGGGGACGAGACAAAACAGTACGTC.

J is TRBJ1-1 and V is TRBV4-1; TRBD1 is a possible D gene (5 bases). Looked up from germline, CDR1 is MGHRA and CDR2 is YSYEKL. This CDR3 spans 12 amino acids. The V and J ends lost 1 base and 12 bases respectively, with 12 bases between them. As DNA, the CDR3 is TGCGCCAGCAGCCAAGGGGGGGTAAAGCCTTTCTTT. Residues: CASSQGGVKPFF.

This clonotype has only a few counts. The J gene is TRBJ2-1, the V gene TRBV20-1; the D gene is possibly TRBD1 (6 bases). Trimming took off 5 bases at V and 4 bases at J, with 6 bases between the two ends. Germline CDR1 and CDR2: DFQATT and SNEGSKA (reference sequence). The CDR3 totals 11 residues. CDR3 sequence: CSADRYNEQFF. CDR3 in DNA: TGCAGTGCTGACAGGTACAATGAGCAGTTCTTC.

There are many counts of this clonotype. The chain joins TRBV20-1 to TRBJ2-3; 13 positions match TRBD2. This CDR3 is 13 amino acids long. The germline V gene encodes CDR1 DFQATT and CDR2 SNEGSKA (reference sequence). V lost 6 bases, J lost 5 bases, and 2 bases stayed unmatched. The CDR3 is CSARTSGGDTQYF. Written as DNA, the CDR3 is TGCAGTGCCAGGACTAGCGGGGGAGATACGCAGTATTTT.

This clonotype came up many times. The chain joins TRBV16 to TRBJ1-5; D gene uncertain. There are 14 residues in the CDR3. V lost 5 bases and J 3 bases, leaving 11 bases between the germline ends. CDR1 KGHSY and CDR2 FQNENV come from the germline V gene. In nucleotides, the CDR3 is TGTGCCAGCAGCGTTGCGGGTTCCAATCAGCCCCAGCATTTT. This codes for CASSVAGSNQPQHF.

In this sample, this clonotype turned up many times. V is TRBV6-5 and J is TRBJ2-2, with D possibly matching TRBD1 (5 bases). V lost 6 bases and J 7 bases, leaving 15 bases between the germline ends. CDR3 length: 14 amino acids. Germline V CDR1 and CDR2: MNHEY, SVGAGI. CDR3 DNA: TGTGCCAGCAGACTTCAAGCCAGGGACGGGGAGCTGTTTTTT. It translates to CASRLQARDGELFF.

This clonotype occurred many times. The chain carries TRBV11-2 and TRBJ2-5, with 7 nucleotides matching TRBD1. Germline V gives CDR1 SGHAT, CDR2 FQNNGV. V shed 5 bases and J 1 base; nucleotides not matched to a gene: 4. The CDR3 consists of 14 residues. CDR3 sequence reads: CASSPGGTQETQYF. DNA of the CDR3: TGTGCCAGCAGCCCAGGGGGTACCCAAGAGACCCAGTACTTC. Full variable domain (outside the CDR3, taken from reference TRBV11-2 and TRBJ2-5): EAGVAQSPRYKIIEKRQSVAFWCNPISGHATLYWYQQILGQGPKLLIQFQNNGVVDDSQLPKDRFSAERLKGVDSTLKIQPAKLEDSAVYLCASSPGGTQETQYFGPGTRLLVL.

Details on this clonotype: A read error is possible here, since a much larger clone lies one base away. V is TRBV4-2 and J is TRBJ1-4; D perhaps matches TRBD1 (5 bases). V gave up 4 bases and J gave up 3 bases, with 18 bases separating them. The CDR3 spans 17 residues. Germline CDR1 and CDR2: LGHNA and YNFKEQ. The chain's CDR3 is CASSRNAKGSPNEKLFF. The CDR3 nucleotides read TGTGCCAGCAGCCGGAACGCTAAGGGGTCTCCTAATGAAAAACTGTTTTTT.

This clonotype was detected ten times or more. Here the CDR3 reads CASSELQGYEQYF. The CDR3 DNA sequence: TGTGCCAGCAGCGAGTTACAAGGCTACGAGCAGTACTTC. The chain uses TRBV9 and TRBJ2-7; D uncertain. Trimming shortened V by 3 bases and J by 3 bases, and 10 bases separated the two germline ends. The CDR3 has 13 amino acids. Germline V lookup: CDR1 SGDLS, CDR2 YYNGEE.

This clonotype was counted at least ten times. The chain is built from TRBV5-4 and TRBJ2-2; a weak D match, TRBD2 (6 bases). CDR1 and CDR2 (germline): SGHNT, YYREEE (reference sequence). V was clipped by 0 bases and J by 8 bases, with 11 bases between them. The CDR3 extends over 14 amino acids. CDR3 sequence: CASSLGGGSGELFF. CDR3 nucleotides: TGTGCCAGCAGCTTGGGAGGAGGGTCGGGGGAGCTGTTTTTT. Based on the CDR3 plus reference TRBV5-4 and TRBJ2-2, the full variable domain is ETGVTQSPTHLIKTRGQQVTLRCSSQSGHNTVSWYQQALGQGPQFIFQYYREEENGRGNFPPRFSGLQFPNYSSELNVNALELDDSALYLCASSLGGGSGELFFGEGSRLTVL.

This rearrangement joins TRBV12-3 or TRBV12-4 to TRBJ1-2, with TRBD1 matching 9 bases. The trim removed 5 bases at V and 4 bases at J, leaving 8 bases unmatched. This CDR3 region has 15 residues. The DNA of the CDR3 is TGTGCCAGCAGTCCCAGGACAGGGGAGATCTATGGCTACACCTTC. Translated, it gives CASSPRTGEIYGYTF.

This clonotype was detected a few times. The genes are TRBV15 and TRBJ2-1; D ambiguous. Trimming took off 3 bases at V and 0 bases at J, with 15 bases between the two ends. This CDR3 is built from 17 residues. Germline V lookup: CDR1 LNHNV, CDR2 YYDKDF (reference sequence). CDR3 coding DNA: TGTGCCACCAGCAGCCTCAGACTGGATAGCTCCTACAATGAGCAGTTCTTC. As protein: CATSSLRLDSSYNEQFF.

This clonotype was counted only a few times. This chain uses TRBV5-1 with TRBJ2-2; D gene uncertain. The germline V gene encodes CDR1 SGHRS and CDR2 YFSETQ. Trimming took 4 bases from V and 6 from J, leaving 16 bases between them. This CDR3 comprises 15 residues. CDR3 sequence: CASSGIGFGSGELFF. The CDR3 DNA reads as TGCGCCAGCAGCGGGATAGGGTTCGGGTCCGGGGAGCTGTTTTTT.

This clonotype was observed at least ten times. The rearrangement uses TRBV20-1 and TRBJ2-6; D not resolved. In germline, CDR1 is DFQATT, CDR2 SNEGSKA (reference sequence). Trimming removed 6 bases at V and 0 bases at J, with 9 bases between. CDR3 size: 14 residues. The CDR3 bases are TGCAGTGCGGCCCAGTTCTCTGGGGCCAACGTCCTGACTTTC. Its translation: CSAAQFSGANVLTF.

The chain combines TRBV20-1 with TRBJ1-1, with D perhaps TRBD1 (6 bases). V was shortened by 5 bases and J by 5 bases, with 15 bases between the two germline ends. The CDR3 runs to 13 residues. In germline, CDR1 is DFQATT, CDR2 SNEGSKA (reference sequence). CDR3 in DNA: TGCAGTGCTTCGGGGGCTCGGAAAACTGAAGCTTTCTTT. It codes for CSASGARKTEAFF.

The chain couples TRBV7-6 to TRBJ2-3; TRBD2 might be the D (5 bases). The germline V gene has CDR1 SGHVS and CDR2 FNYEAQ. V shed 3 bases and J shed 0 bases, with 13 bases lying between them. The CDR3 loop spans 16 amino acids. The CDR3 region is CASSFGLFPSTDTQYF. The CDR3 coding sequence is TGTGCCAGCAGCTTCGGACTGTTTCCTAGCACAGATACGCAGTATTTT.

In its sample, this clonotype was seen many times. This chain links TRBV9 with TRBJ2-5; D is possibly TRBD2 (6 bases). V dropped 6 bases and J dropped 1 base, with 19 bases sitting between them. This CDR3 is built from 16 residues. CDR1 is SGDLS and CDR2 is YYNGEE in the germline V gene. The CDR3 reads CASTKSGAGSQETQYF. The CDR3 DNA follows: TGTGCCAGCACAAAAAGTGGGGCGGGGAGCCAAGAGACCCAGTACTTC.

The rearrangement uses TRBV20-1 and TRBJ1-5; TRBD1 might be the D (5 bases). V lost 5 bases, J lost 0 bases, and 11 bases lay in between. The CDR3 is 14 residues long. CDR1 and CDR2 from the germline V gene are DFQATT and SNEGSKA (reference sequence). For the CDR3, the DNA is TGCAGTGCTGCCGGACACCTTAGCAATCAGCCCCAGCATTTT. This gives the protein CSAAGHLSNQPQHF.

This chain uses TRBV3-1 with TRBJ2-5, with 8 bases matching TRBD2. The trim removed 10 bases at V and 3 bases at J, leaving 13 bases unmatched. Germline CDR1 is LGHDT and CDR2 is YNNKEL (reference sequence). CDR3 length: 15 residues. CDR3 sequence (DNA): TGTGCCACCTGCCAGAGCGGGGGAGGTAAAGAGACCCAGTACTTC. This sequence encodes CATCQSGGGKETQYF.

Regarding this clonotype: A read error may be the cause here, since a much bigger clone is one base away. The CDR3 spells CASRNRLAAGELIF. The DNA of the CDR3 is TGTGCCAGCAGAAATCGACTAGCGGCCGGGGAGCTGATTTTT. V and J are TRBV12-3 or TRBV12-4 and TRBJ2-2, with 9 bases that match TRBD2. The CDR3 contains 14 residues.

The chain uses TRBV7-3 and TRBJ2-3; 10 positions agree with TRBD1. The CDR3 contains 14 residues. The V gene's germline CDR1 is SGHTA and CDR2 FQGTGA. V trimming: 4 bases; J trimming: 7 bases; junction bases outside the gene matches: 5. In DNA, the CDR3 is TGTGCCAGCAGCTCCGGGACAGGGGTATATACGCAGTATTTT. Translating it yields CASSSGTGVYTQYF.